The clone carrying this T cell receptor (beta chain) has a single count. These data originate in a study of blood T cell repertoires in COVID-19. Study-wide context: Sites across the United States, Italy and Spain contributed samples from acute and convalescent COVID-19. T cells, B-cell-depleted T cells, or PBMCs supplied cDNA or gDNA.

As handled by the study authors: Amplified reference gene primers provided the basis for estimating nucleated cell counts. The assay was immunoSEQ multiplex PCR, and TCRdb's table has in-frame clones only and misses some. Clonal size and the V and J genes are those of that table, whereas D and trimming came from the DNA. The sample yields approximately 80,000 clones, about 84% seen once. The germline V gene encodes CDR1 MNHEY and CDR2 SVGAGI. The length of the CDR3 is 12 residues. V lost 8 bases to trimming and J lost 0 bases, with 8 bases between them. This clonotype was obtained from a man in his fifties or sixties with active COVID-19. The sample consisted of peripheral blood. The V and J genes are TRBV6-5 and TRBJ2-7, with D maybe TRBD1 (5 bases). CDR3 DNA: TGTGCCAGCCGACAGAGCTCCTACGAGCAGTACTTC. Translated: CASRQSSYEQYF.